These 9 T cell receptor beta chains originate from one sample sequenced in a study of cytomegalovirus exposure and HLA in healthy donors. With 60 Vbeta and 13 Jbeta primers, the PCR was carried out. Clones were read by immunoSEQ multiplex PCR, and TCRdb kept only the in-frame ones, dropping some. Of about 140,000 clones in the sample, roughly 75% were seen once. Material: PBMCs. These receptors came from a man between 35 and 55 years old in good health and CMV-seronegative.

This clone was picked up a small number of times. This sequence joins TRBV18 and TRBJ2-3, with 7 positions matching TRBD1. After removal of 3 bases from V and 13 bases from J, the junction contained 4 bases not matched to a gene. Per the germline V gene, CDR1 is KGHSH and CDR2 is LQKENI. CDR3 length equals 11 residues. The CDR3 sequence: CASSPGQEEYF. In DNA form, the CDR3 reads TGTGCCAGCTCACCCGGACAGGAAGAGTATTTT.

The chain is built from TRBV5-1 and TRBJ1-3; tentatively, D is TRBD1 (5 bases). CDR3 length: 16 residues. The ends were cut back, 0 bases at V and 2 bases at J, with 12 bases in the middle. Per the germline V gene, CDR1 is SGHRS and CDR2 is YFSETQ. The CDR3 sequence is CASSLVVGAAGNTIYF. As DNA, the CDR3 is TGCGCCAGCAGCTTGGTTGTTGGGGCGGCTGGAAACACCATATATTTT.

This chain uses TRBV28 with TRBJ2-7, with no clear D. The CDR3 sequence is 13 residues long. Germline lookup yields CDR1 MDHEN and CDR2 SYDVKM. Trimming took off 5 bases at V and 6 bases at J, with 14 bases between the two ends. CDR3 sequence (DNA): TGTGCCAGCAGTCCTCGTCTACCGCGCGAGCAGTACTTC. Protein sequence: CASSPRLPREQYF.

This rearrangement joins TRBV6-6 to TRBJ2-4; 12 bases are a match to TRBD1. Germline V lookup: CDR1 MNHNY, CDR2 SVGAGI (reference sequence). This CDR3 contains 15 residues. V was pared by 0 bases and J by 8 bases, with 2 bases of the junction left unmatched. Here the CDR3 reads CASSYSGDRGHIQYF. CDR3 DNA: TGTGCCAGCAGTTACTCCGGGGACAGGGGGCACATTCAGTACTTC.

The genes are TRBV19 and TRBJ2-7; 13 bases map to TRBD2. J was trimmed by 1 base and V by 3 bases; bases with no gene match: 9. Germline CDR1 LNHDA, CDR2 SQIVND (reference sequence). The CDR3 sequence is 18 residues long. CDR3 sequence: CASSMKVGTSGESYEQYF. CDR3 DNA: TGTGCCAGTAGTATGAAGGTAGGGACTAGCGGGGAGTCCTACGAGCAGTACTTC.

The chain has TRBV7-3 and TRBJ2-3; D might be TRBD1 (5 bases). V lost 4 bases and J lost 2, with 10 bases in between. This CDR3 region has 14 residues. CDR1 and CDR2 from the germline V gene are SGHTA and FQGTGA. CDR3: CASSSSGFTDTQYF. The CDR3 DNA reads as TGTGCCAGCAGCTCATCAGGGTTCACAGATACGCAGTATTTT.

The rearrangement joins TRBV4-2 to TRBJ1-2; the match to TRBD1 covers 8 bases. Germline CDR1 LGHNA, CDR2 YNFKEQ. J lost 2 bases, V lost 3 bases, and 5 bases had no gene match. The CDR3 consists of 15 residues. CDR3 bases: TGTGCCAGCAGCCAGCTGGGACAGGACAACTATGGCTACACCTTC. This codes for CASSQLGQDNYGYTF.

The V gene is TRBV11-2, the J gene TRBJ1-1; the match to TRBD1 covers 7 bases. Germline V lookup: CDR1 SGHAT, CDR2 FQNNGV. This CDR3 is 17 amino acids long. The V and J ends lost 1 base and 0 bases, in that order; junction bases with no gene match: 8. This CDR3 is CASSLGRGAPLNTEAFF. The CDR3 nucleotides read TGTGCCAGCAGCTTAGGCAGGGGGGCACCCCTGAACACTGAAGCTTTCTTT.

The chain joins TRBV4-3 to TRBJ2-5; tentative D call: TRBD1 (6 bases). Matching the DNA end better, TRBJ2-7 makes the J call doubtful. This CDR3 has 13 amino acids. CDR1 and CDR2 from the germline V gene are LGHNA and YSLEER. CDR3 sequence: CASSQGQAYEQYF. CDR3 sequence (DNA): TGCGCCAGCAGCCAAGGACAGGCCTACGAGCAGTACTTC.